The next 25 T cell receptor beta chains were all read from a single sample in a study of somatic mutations in cytotoxic T cells in rheumatoid arthritis. The protocol was immunoSEQ multiplex PCR, while the TCRdb copy is restricted to in-frame clones and leaves out a portion. The data hold some 18,000 clones, with roughly 72% observed a single time. The sample comprised CD8+ T cells sorted from blood. Source of these receptors: a man between 60 and 75 years old in good health.

The rearrangement joins TRBV7-9 to TRBJ2-7; tentatively, D is TRBD2 (6 bases). Germline values: CDR1 SEHNR, CDR2 FQNEAQ (reference sequence). The CDR3 contains 16 residues. V shed 5 bases and J shed 0 bases, with 17 bases lying between them. CDR3 DNA sequence: TGTGCCAGCAGCCCTGACACGGGACTGAACTCCTACGAGCAGTACTTC. This codes for CASSPDTGLNSYEQYF.

This clone was detected only once. V and J are TRBV7-9 and TRBJ2-3; D is perhaps TRBD2 (6 bases). There are 15 residues in the CDR3. Germline V gene lookup returns CDR1 SEHNR and CDR2 FQNEAQ (reference sequence). Trimming took 5 bases from V and 0 from J, leaving 12 bases between them. CDR3 DNA sequence: TGTGCCAGCAGCCAGACTAGACCTAGCACAGATACGCAGTATTTT. This codes for CASSQTRPSTDTQYF.

J is TRBJ2-7 and V is TRBV27, with 7 bases fitting TRBD1. This CDR3 is built from 15 residues. V lost 6 bases and J lost 0; bases outside the gene matches: 8. Germline assignment: CDR1 MNHEY and CDR2 SMNVEV (reference sequence). Here the CDR3 DNA reads TGTGCCAGCAGAGGGTTACAGGGGCGCTCCTACGAGCAGTACTTC. Translating it yields CASRGLQGRSYEQYF.

This clone was counted once. The V call is TRBV11-3, the J call TRBJ2-3; possible D gene TRBD2, 5 bases. V was pared by 5 bases and J by 3 bases, with 15 bases between. There are 15 residues in the CDR3. Germline loops: CDR1 SGHNT, CDR2 YENEEA. CDR3 region: CASSPRRGTTDTQYF. CDR3 in DNA: TGTGCCAGCAGCCCTCGCCGGGGAACAACAGATACGCAGTATTTT.

This chain uses TRBV5-4 with TRBJ2-1, with 10 bases aligning to TRBD2. Germline-derived CDR1 and CDR2 are SGHNT and YYREEE (reference sequence). This CDR3 spans 17 amino acids. Trimming took 4 bases from V and 2 from J; bases not matched to a gene: 9. The chain's CDR3 is CASSDTKRGGPYNEQFF. CDR3 DNA: TGTGCCAGCAGCGACACCAAGCGGGGGGGCCCCTACAATGAGCAGTTCTTC.

V is TRBV5-1 and J is TRBJ2-2; 7 nucleotides align to TRBD1. Germline loops: CDR1 SGHRS, CDR2 YFSETQ. The CDR3 length is 15 residues. The V gene end was trimmed by 6 bases and the J gene end by 0 bases; junction bases not matched to a gene: 5. DNA for the CDR3: TGCGCCAGCACCCCGGACAGGCCGAACACCGGGGAGCTGTTTTTT. Residues: CASTPDRPNTGELFF.

The chain couples TRBV9 to TRBJ2-3, with 10 bases matching TRBD2. CDR3 size: 14 residues. V trimming: 6 bases; J trimming: 3 bases; junction bases outside the gene matches: 4. Germline loops: CDR1 SGDLS, CDR2 YYNGEE. The CDR3 region is CASTLTSGTDTQYF. CDR3 in DNA: TGTGCCAGCACCCTGACTAGCGGGACAGATACGCAGTATTTT.

This clone was seen a few times. V gene TRBV7-2 combines with J gene TRBJ2-7; TRBD2 aligns across 15 bases. The junction had 4 bases not matched to a gene; V was cut back by 6 bases and J by 4 bases. Looked up from germline, CDR1 is SGHTA and CDR2 is FQGNSA. CDR3 size: 15 residues. This CDR3 reads CASSQGLAGGYEQYF. Written as DNA, the CDR3 is TGTGCCAGCAGTCAGGGACTAGCGGGAGGTTACGAGCAGTACTTC.

V usage is TRBV7-9 and J usage is TRBJ1-1; 8 positions agree with TRBD1. The germline gives CDR1 SEHNR, CDR2 FQNEAQ (reference sequence). The CDR3 is 18 residues long. V shed 2 bases and J 4 bases; nucleotides not matched to a gene: 15. CDR3 in DNA: TGTGCCAGCAGCTTACCCACCTGGACAGGGAGGAGGGGCACTGAAGCTTTCTTT. Its translation is CASSLPTWTGRRGTEAFF.

In its sample, this clone is large. This chain connects TRBV7-8 to TRBJ1-1; D remains ambiguous. CDR1 is SGHVS, CDR2 FQNEAQ, per germline. This CDR3 region has 14 residues. V was clipped by 2 bases and J by 3 bases, with 10 bases between them. CDR3 sequence: CASSLPGGDTEAFF. CDR3 DNA sequence: TGTGCCAGCAGCTTACCGGGCGGGGACACTGAAGCTTTCTTT.

This clone was observed a few times. The chain employs TRBV27 and TRBJ2-7; tentative D call: TRBD1 (6 bases). CDR1 and CDR2 from the germline V gene are MNHEY and SMNVEV (reference sequence). V gave up 5 bases and J gave up 5 bases, with 13 bases separating them. The CDR3 length is 13 residues. The CDR3 DNA is TGTGCCAGCAGTATACAGGGAGTCAACGAGCAGTACTTC. Its protein product is CASSIQGVNEQYF.

In its sample, this clone was seen once. The chain couples TRBV5-5 to TRBJ2-5; weak D call: TRBD1 (6 bases). Trimming left V 1 base short and J 4 bases short, with 8 bases between. The CDR3 spans 13 residues. Germline V gene data show CDR1 as SGHKS and CDR2 as YYEKEE (reference sequence). CDR3 protein: CASSLTGRETQYF. As DNA, the CDR3 is TGTGCCAGCAGCTTGACAGGGCGAGAGACCCAGTACTTC.

The V gene is TRBV7-6, the J gene TRBJ2-3; 11 nucleotides line up with TRBD2. The CDR3 is 16 amino acids. V was clipped by 6 bases and J by 4 bases; unmatched bases: 9. Germline CDR1 and CDR2: SGHVS and FNYEAQ. CDR3 region: CASSSGIAGGPDTQYF. The CDR3 DNA reads TGTGCCAGCAGTTCCGGGATAGCGGGAGGGCCAGATACGCAGTATTTT.

This chain uses TRBV9 with TRBJ1-6; no clear D. Germline V lookup: CDR1 SGDLS, CDR2 YYNGEE. V lost 2 bases, J lost 6 bases, and 6 bases lay in between. The CDR3 loop spans 13 amino acids. CDR3 residues: CASSVRLNSPLHF. The CDR3 region has the DNA TGTGCCAGCAGCGTCCGACTTAATTCACCCCTCCACTTT. Full variable domain (rest looked up from reference TRBV9 and TRBJ1-6): DSGVTQTPKHLITATGQRVTLRCSPRSGDLSVYWYQQSLDQGLQFLIQYYNGEERAKGNILERFSAQQFPDLHSELNLSSLELGDSALYFCASSVRLNSPLHFGNGTRLTVT.

J is TRBJ2-7 and V is TRBV6-5; D possibly corresponds to TRBD1 (6 bases). The V end lost 0 bases, the J end lost 2 bases, and 14 bases lay between the germline ends. The CDR3 has 16 amino acids. The germline CDR1 and CDR2 sequences are MNHEY and SVGAGI. The CDR3 here is CASSYSMGHYTYEQYF. In DNA form, the CDR3 reads TGTGCCAGCAGTTACTCGATGGGACACTACACCTACGAGCAGTACTTC.

This chain joins TRBV7-9 and TRBJ1-1, with 8 bases that match TRBD1. The CDR3 length is 14 residues. V dropped 8 bases and J dropped 2; count of bases not matched to a gene: 7. Per germline, CDR1 SEHNR and CDR2 FQNEAQ (reference sequence). The CDR3 loop is CASEDREGNTEAFF. As DNA, the CDR3 is TGTGCCAGCGAGGACAGGGAAGGTAACACTGAAGCTTTCTTT.

The V gene is TRBV11-2, the J gene TRBJ1-4, with TRBD1 identical over 9 bases. Germline loops: CDR1 SGHAT, CDR2 FQNNGV. Trimming took 7 bases from V and 8 from J; bases not matched to a gene: 8. This CDR3 is 14 amino acids long. CDR3: CASTPGQGREKLFF. The CDR3 coding sequence is TGTGCCAGCACCCCGGGACAGGGCCGGGAAAAACTGTTTTTT.

The chain carries TRBV2 and TRBJ2-6; 8 nucleotides align to TRBD1. The CDR3 runs to 15 residues. Trimming at V came to 4 bases and at J to 1 base, leaving 0 bases not matched to a gene. Looked up from germline, CDR1 is SNHLY and CDR2 is FYNNEI. The chain's CDR3 is CASSGQGSGANVLTF. The CDR3, as DNA: TGTGCCAGCAGTGGACAGGGGTCTGGGGCCAACGTCCTGACTTTC.

The V and J genes are TRBV11-3 and TRBJ2-1; 7 nucleotides line up with TRBD2. Unmatched junction bases numbered 6, after V lost 2 bases and J lost 2 bases. CDR1 SGHNT and CDR2 YENEEA come from the germline V gene. This CDR3 has 16 residues. The CDR3 nucleotides read TGTGCCAGCAGCTTATATCCGGGAGGCACCTACAATGAGCAGTTCTTC. Its translation: CASSLYPGGTYNEQFF. The variable domain in full, with the rest retrieved from reference TRBV11-3 and TRBJ2-1, is EAGVVQSPRYKIIEKKQPVAFWCNPISGHNTLYWYLQNLGQGPELLIRYENEEAVDDSQLPKDRFSAERLKGVDSTLKIQPAELGDSAVYLCASSLYPGGTYNEQFFGPGTRLTVL.

The V call is TRBV7-3, the J call TRBJ2-1, with 11 bases identical to TRBD2. The CDR3 consists of 16 residues. The J segment lost 4 bases and the V segment lost 5 bases, leaving 7 bases of the junction unmatched. Germline V lookup: CDR1 SGHTA, CDR2 FQGTGA. The CDR3 spells CASSPIAGGPYNEQFF. In DNA form, the CDR3 reads TGTGCCAGCAGCCCGATAGCGGGAGGGCCGTACAATGAGCAGTTCTTC.

The gene calls are TRBV5-4 and TRBJ1-2, with D possibly TRBD1 on 5 matching bases. CDR1 and CDR2 (germline): SGHNT, YYREEE (reference sequence). The CDR3 contains 13 residues. The V end was cut by 7 bases, the J end by 8 bases, with 18 bases between. CDR3 protein: CASLLWGGYGYTF. The CDR3 DNA reads TGTGCCAGCTTGCTCTGGGGGGGGTACGGCTACACCTTC.

V is TRBV7-8 and J is TRBJ2-1; weak D call: TRBD1 (6 bases). V was clipped by 3 bases and J by 3 bases, with 9 bases between them. The CDR3 spans 14 residues. Germline loops: CDR1 SGHVS, CDR2 FQNEAQ. The CDR3 DNA sequence: TGTGCCAGCAGCTTCTGGACAGACTACAATGAGCAGTTCTTC. Protein sequence: CASSFWTDYNEQFF.

This sequence joins TRBV5-4 and TRBJ2-3, with D possibly being TRBD1 (6 bases). Germline CDR1 reads SGHNT; CDR2 reads YYREEE (reference sequence). This CDR3 spans 16 amino acids. V was shortened by 0 bases and J by 2 bases, with 13 bases between the two germline ends. CDR3 coding DNA: TGTGCCAGCAGCTTGGAAGGACAGAGGGTCACAGATACGCAGTATTTT. Translated: CASSLEGQRVTDTQYF.

This clone occurred a few times. The chain combines TRBV9 with TRBJ2-7; tentative D call: TRBD1 (6 bases). This CDR3 contains 14 residues. Per germline, CDR1 SGDLS and CDR2 YYNGEE. The V end lost 0 bases, the J end lost 6 bases, and 13 bases lay between the germline ends. The CDR3: CASSVEGKQGEQYF. CDR3 DNA: TGTGCCAGCAGCGTAGAGGGGAAACAGGGCGAGCAGTACTTC.

The rearrangement uses TRBV7-2 and TRBJ2-1; D perhaps matches TRBD1 (5 bases). Looked up from germline, CDR1 is SGHTA and CDR2 is FQGNSA. There are 11 residues in the CDR3. V lost 6 bases and J lost 6, with 6 bases in between. The CDR3 nucleotides are TGTGCCAGCAGAGGGGTCAATGAGCAGTTCTTC. Its translation is CASRGVNEQFF.